This T cell receptor beta chain was recovered during a study of CD4+ T cells in melanoma. Findings and limits, study-wide: In melanoma, neoantigen-specific CD4+ T cells reportedly differed in differentiation state.

Worth noting for this clone: Its antigen remains unidentified.

Clones were sequenced by immunoSEQ multiplex PCR, and TCRdb holds only the in-frame ones, with some missing. The sample carries under 10,000 clones, over 60% recorded once. Trimming cost V 5 bases and J 2 bases; bases outside gene matches: 7. CDR3 length equals 15 residues. Germline CDR1 is SGHKS and CDR2 is YYEKEE (reference sequence). The sample consisted of tumor tissue. This TCR derives from a human donor with melanoma. The V call is TRBV5-5, the J call TRBJ1-2; 9 bases are a match to TRBD1. The CDR3 DNA reads TGTGCCAGCAGGCGTCCCGGGACAGGGAACTATGGCTACACCTTC. The encoded protein is CASRRPGTGNYGYTF.